These T cell receptor beta chains were read from a single sample in a study of blood T cell repertoires in COVID-19. Method: immunoSEQ multiplex PCR; TCRdb's copy keeps in-frame clones and lacks some. The sample has more than 200,000 clones, 70% to 90% seen once; the top ten hold around 4%. The sequenced material came from PBMCs or T cells enriched from blood (not recorded which). Every receptor here comes from a man under 40 with acute COVID-19. CDR3s include the opening cysteine and the closing phenylalanine or tryptophan. The order of the fields is D gene, J gene, V gene, clone size, CDR3 protein, CDR3 DNA. The D gene is left open where the match is weak. Expanded clones are given a class, and other clones once, few, many or no size at all.

D: .
J: TRBJ2-7
V: TRBV19
size: .
CDR3: CASSPFDGRYEQYF
DNA: TGTGCCAGTAGTCCCTTCGATGGCCGCTACGAGCAGTACTTC

D: TRBD2
J: TRBJ2-7
V: TRBV18
size: .
CDR3: CASSPAGGASPYEQYF
DNA: TGTGCCAGCTCCCCAGCGGGGGGGGCATCCCCCTACGAGCAGTACTTC

D: .
J: TRBJ2-1
V: TRBV10-3
size: .
CDR3: CAISVGGAAPLYNEQFF
DNA: TGTGCCATCAGTGTCGGCGGGGCAGCACCCTTATACAATGAGCAGTTCTTC

D: .
J: TRBJ2-2
V: TRBV14
size: .
CDR3: CASSLSGGGTGELFF
DNA: TGTGCCAGCAGCCTTTCCGGGGGTGGTACCGGGGAGCTGTTTTTT

D: .
J: TRBJ2-3
V: TRBV7-9
size: .
CDR3: CASSVGQGWSDTQYF
DNA: TGTGCCAGCAGCGTTGGGCAGGGTTGGTCAGATACGCAGTATTTT

D: TRBD1
J: TRBJ1-2
V: TRBV28
size: .
CDR3: CASRTGGGYTF
DNA: TGTGCCAGCCGTACAGGGGGCGGCTACACCTTC

D: .
J: TRBJ1-4
V: TRBV27
size: .
CDR3: CASSLSGSWNEKLFF
DNA: TGTGCCAGCAGTTTATCGGGCAGTTGGAATGAAAAACTGTTTTTT

D: .
J: TRBJ1-5
V: TRBV3-1/TRBV3-2
size: .
CDR3: CASSPGSPGTNQPQHF
DNA: TGTGCCAGCAGCCCCGGAAGTCCAGGAACCAATCAGCCCCAGCATTTT

D: .
J: TRBJ1-2
V: TRBV2
size: few
CDR3: CASSTPTENYGYTF
DNA: TGTGCCAGCAGTACCCCAACTGAAAACTATGGCTACACCTTC

D: .
J: TRBJ1-3
V: TRBV3-1/TRBV3-2
size: .
CDR3: CASGGGSAGNTIYF
DNA: TGTGCCAGCGGCGGGGGCTCCGCTGGAAACACCATATATTTT

D: .
J: TRBJ2-1
V: TRBV19
size: .
CDR3: CASSIDGGGAGNEQFF
DNA: TGTGCCAGTAGTATAGATGGAGGGGGGGCGGGAAATGAGCAGTTCTTC

D: .
J: TRBJ2-2
V: TRBV13
size: .
CDR3: CASSTGHVTPRDTGELFF
DNA: TGTGCCAGCAGTACGGGACACGTCACACCGCGTGACACCGGGGAGCTGTTTTTT

D: .
J: TRBJ1-5
V: TRBV12-3/TRBV12-4
size: once
CDR3: CASSLTLDQPQHF
DNA: TGTGCCAGCAGTTTAACTCTTGATCAGCCCCAGCATTTT

D: TRBD1
J: TRBJ1-6
V: TRBV6-1
size: .
CDR3: CASSEEGQGYNSPLHF
DNA: TGTGCCAGCAGTGAAGAGGGACAGGGTTATAATTCACCCCTCCACTTT

D: TRBD1
J: TRBJ2-3
V: TRBV12-5
size: once
CDR3: CASGLEGQGTDTQYF
DNA: TGTGCTAGTGGTTTGGAGGGACAGGGCACAGATACGCAGTATTTT

D: .
J: TRBJ2-7
V: TRBV2
size: .
CDR3: CASRMTVDYEQYF
DNA: TGTGCCAGCAGGATGACTGTGGACTACGAGCAGTACTTC

D: .
J: TRBJ1-2
V: TRBV14
size: .
CDR3: CASSPPGGNYGYTF
DNA: TGTGCCAGCAGCCCCCCGGGGGGTAACTATGGCTACACCTTC

D: .
J: TRBJ2-7
V: TRBV7-9
size: .
CDR3: CASSSSTDSYEQYF
DNA: TGTGCCAGCAGCTCGTCGACAGATTCCTACGAGCAGTACTTC

D: TRBD1
J: TRBJ1-4
V: TRBV30
size: .
CDR3: CAWMDRAEKLFF
DNA: TGTGCCTGGATGGACAGGGCTGAAAAACTGTTTTTT

D: .
J: TRBJ2-5
V: TRBV6-5
size: .
CDR3: CASTGTRGQETQYF
DNA: TGTGCCAGCACGGGAACCAGGGGCCAAGAGACCCAGTACTTC

D: .
J: TRBJ1-2
V: TRBV28
size: .
CDR3: CASSSLDDSYGYTF
DNA: TGTGCCAGCAGTTCCCTAGATGACAGCTATGGCTACACCTTC

D: TRBD2
J: TRBJ2-1
V: TRBV11-3
size: once
CDR3: CASSAGVPWDALPDEQFF
DNA: TGTGCCAGCAGCGCGGGGGTCCCGTGGGATGCCCTTCCCGATGAGCAGTTCTTC

D: TRBD2
J: TRBJ2-1
V: TRBV2
size: .
CDR3: CASSATSGGAHEQFF
DNA: TGTGCCAGCAGTGCAACTAGCGGGGGGGCCCATGAGCAGTTCTTC

D: TRBD2
J: TRBJ2-7
V: TRBV9
size: .
CDR3: CASSAGTSAWSSYEQYF
DNA: TGTGCCAGCAGCGCAGGGACTAGCGCTTGGAGCTCCTACGAGCAGTACTTC

D: .
J: TRBJ1-2
V: TRBV7-3
size: .
CDR3: CASSLLGGADGYTF
DNA: TGTGCCAGCAGCTTATTGGGGGGAGCCGACGGCTACACCTTC

D: .
J: TRBJ1-4
V: TRBV19
size: .
CDR3: CATSGTPTNEKLFF
DNA: TGTGCCACCAGCGGAACCCCAACTAATGAAAAACTGTTTTTT

D: TRBD2
J: TRBJ2-5
V: TRBV5-5
size: .
CDR3: CASSLDTSGGAFLETQYF
DNA: TGTGCCAGCAGCTTGGATACTAGCGGGGGGGCTTTTTTGGAGACCCAGTACTTC

D: .
J: TRBJ1-5
V: TRBV19
size: few
CDR3: CASIETGRNQPQHF
DNA: TGTGCCAGTATAGAGACGGGTCGCAATCAGCCCCAGCATTTT

D: .
J: TRBJ1-1
V: TRBV5-1
size: .
CDR3: CASSAFPWTSSEAFF
DNA: TGCGCCAGCAGCGCCTTCCCTTGGACATCCTCTGAAGCTTTCTTT